The 23 T cell receptor beta chains below all came from one sample that was sequenced in a study of early T cells in non-severe SARS-CoV-2 infection. TCRdb redid the calling of the 5' RACE reads with MiXCR, one entry per CDR3 protein. The sample contains more than 45,000 distinct CDR3 sequences, about 6% of which appear only once. Sample: whole blood, taken at baseline. Receptors originate from an adult who was a healthcare worker with PCR-confirmed SARS-CoV-2 infection or an uninfected control (not recorded which).

This rearrangement joins TRBV6-1 to TRBJ2-3; D is tentatively TRBD1 or TRBD2 (5 bases each). Between the trimmed V and J ends, which lost 6 bases and 5 bases, there was a span of 6 bases. Per the germline V gene, CDR1 is MNHNS and CDR2 is SASEGT. This CDR3 spans 11 amino acids. CDR3 sequence reads: CASRRGDTQYF. The CDR3 nucleotides are TGTGCCAGCAGGAGGGGAGATACGCAGTATTTT.

This clonotype has ten or more counts. This chain links TRBV7-9 with TRBJ1-5; no reliable D call. The CDR3 length is 13 residues. The germline V gene has CDR1 SEHNR and CDR2 FQNEAQ (reference sequence). V shed 10 bases and J shed 1 base, with 11 bases lying between them. CDR3 amino acids: CATQGGSNQPQHF. The CDR3 DNA reads as TGTGCCACCCAAGGAGGGAGCAATCAGCCCCAGCATTTT. Full variable domain (rest looked up from reference TRBV7-9 and TRBJ1-5): DTGVSQNPRHKITKRGQNVTFRCDPISEHNRLYWYRQTLGQGPEFLTYFQNEAQLEKSRLLSDRFSAERPKGSFSTLEIQRTEQGDSAMYLCATQGGSNQPQHFGDGTRLSIL.

This clonotype was detected a few times. In DNA form, the CDR3 reads TGCGCCAGCAGCGTAAGGTCACTAGCGGGAGAGGAGGCCGAGCAGTACTTC. It yields the protein CASSVRSLAGEEAEQYF. The rearrangement joins TRBV5-1 to TRBJ2-7, with TRBD2 matching 11 bases. J gave up 6 bases and V 4 bases, and 15 bases lay outside the gene matches. Germline assignment: CDR1 SGHRS and CDR2 YFSETQ. CDR3 length equals 17 residues.

This clonotype was detected ten times or more. The chain employs TRBV20-1 and TRBJ2-1; 13 positions match TRBD2. J gave up 4 bases and V 6 bases, and 6 bases lay outside the gene matches. Germline V lookup: CDR1 DFQATT, CDR2 SNEGSKA (reference sequence). The CDR3 has 15 residues. The DNA for the CDR3 is TGCAGTGCACCGAGACTAGCGGGAGGTTACAATGAGCAGTTCTTC. Protein product: CSAPRLAGGYNEQFF.

This clonotype was recorded at least ten times. This chain's CDR3 is CASSPPMLSTDTQYF. The CDR3 DNA sequence: TGTGCCAGCTCACCACCCATGCTTAGCACAGATACGCAGTATTTT. The rearrangement uses TRBV18 and TRBJ2-3; D remains unclear. From germline, CDR1 is KGHSH and CDR2 LQKENI. V was trimmed by 0 bases and J by 0 bases, leaving 7 bases between them. This CDR3 is built from 15 residues. Looking up the rest from reference TRBV18 and TRBJ2-3 gives the full variable domain: NAGVMQNPRHLVRRRGQEARLRCSPMKGHSHVYWYRQLPEEGLKFMVYLQKENIIDESGMPKERFSAEFPKEGPSILRIQQVVRGDSAAYFCASSPPMLSTDTQYFGPGTRLTVL.

This clonotype was found many times. The chain combines TRBV28 with TRBJ2-1; 10 bases are a match to TRBD2. Trimming at V came to 2 bases and at J to 9 bases, leaving 10 bases not matched to a gene. The germline CDR1 and CDR2 sequences are MDHEN and SYDVKM. This CDR3 is built from 16 residues. DNA of the CDR3: TGTGCCAGCAGTTTAGGGGTCCTAGCGGGAGTGAGTGAGCAGTTCTTC. Amino acid sequence: CASSLGVLAGVSEQFF.

This clonotype came up many times. This chain links TRBV13 with TRBJ2-3; D is uncertain. Germline-derived CDR1 and CDR2 are PRHDT and FYEKMQ (reference sequence). Trimming pared 0 bases from V and 4 bases from J, leaving 8 bases between. The CDR3 runs to 14 residues. The CDR3 sequence: CASSLGSRADTQYF. The CDR3 nucleotides read TGTGCCAGCAGCTTAGGGTCTAGAGCAGATACGCAGTATTTT.

This clonotype was detected only a few times. The chain recombines TRBV6-1 with TRBJ2-1; TRBD2 might be the D (6 bases). The ends were cut back, 1 base at V and 7 bases at J, with 11 bases in the middle. The CDR3 is 14 amino acids. Looked up from germline, CDR1 is MNHNS and CDR2 is SASEGT. CDR3 amino acids: CASSEGSGWNEQFF. The CDR3 DNA sequence: TGTGCCAGCAGTGAAGGTAGCGGTTGGAATGAGCAGTTCTTC.

This clonotype was counted ten times or more. J is TRBJ2-5 and V is TRBV7-2; unclear D gene. V was cut by 4 bases and J by 5 bases, with 17 bases left in between. The CDR3 covers 15 residues. CDR1 is SGHTA and CDR2 is FQGNSA in the germline V gene. The CDR3 loop is CASSSVSRMGETQYF. The CDR3 nucleotides read TGTGCCAGCAGCTCTGTCTCTCGGATGGGGGAGACCCAGTACTTC.

This clonotype was found a few times. V gene TRBV4-1 combines with J gene TRBJ2-7; 10 positions agree with TRBD2. Germline V gene data show CDR1 as MGHRA and CDR2 as YSYEKL. The length of the CDR3 is 16 residues. The ends lost 2 bases at V and 4 bases at J; junction bases unmatched: 8. CDR3 DNA sequence: TGCGCCAGCAGCCAACTAGCGGGAGTACCTCAATACGAGCAGTACTTC. Translation: CASSQLAGVPQYEQYF.

CDR3 bases: TGTGCCAGCAGCTTGAGACTCACCTCCTACAATGAGCAGTTCTTC. It translates to CASSLRLTSYNEQFF. The V and J genes are TRBV5-4 and TRBJ2-1, with D hard to call. The length of the CDR3 is 15 residues. Germline-derived CDR1 and CDR2 are SGHNT and YYREEE (reference sequence). The V gene lost 1 base and the J gene lost 0 bases, with 8 bases spanning the gap.

A few counts support this clonotype. This sequence joins TRBV11-2 and TRBJ2-5; a possible D gene is TRBD2 (5 bases). The CDR3 is 14 residues long. Between the trimmed V and J ends, which lost 7 bases and 1 base, there was a span of 13 bases. CDR1 is SGHAT, CDR2 FQNNGV, per germline. As DNA, the CDR3 is TGTGCCAGCACCGAAGGACTGCCCCAAGAGACCCAGTACTTC. Protein: CASTEGLPQETQYF.

This clonotype was seen a few times. DNA for the CDR3: TGTGCCAGCAGCCCGGGGACTTATAATTCACCCCTCCACTTT. This sequence encodes CASSPGTYNSPLHF. This chain connects TRBV5-4 to TRBJ1-6; D is perhaps TRBD1 (5 bases). Germline V CDR1 and CDR2: SGHNT, YYREEE (reference sequence). Between the trimmed V and J ends, which lost 4 bases and 4 bases, there was a span of 9 bases. The CDR3 runs to 14 residues.

The table lists this clonotype with many counts. CDR3 nucleotide sequence: TGTGCCAGCAGCAACCACCTTGGCCTTGGCCTAATTTATAACAGTACTAACACTGAAGCTTTCTTT. Translation: CASSNHLGLGLIYNSTNTEAFF. This chain links TRBV7-9 with TRBJ1-1; D unclear. The CDR3 sequence is 22 residues long. The germline V gene encodes CDR1 SEHNR and CDR2 FQNEAQ (reference sequence). V lost 5 bases, J lost 2 bases, and 36 bases lay in between.

This clonotype was found a few times. The CDR3 DNA reads as TGTGCCAGCAGTTTTTCCAGGGGTCCTGAAGGCTACACCTTC. It specifies CASSFSRGPEGYTF. J is TRBJ1-2 and V is TRBV27, with D possibly TRBD1 on 6 matching bases. The CDR3 totals 14 residues. The germline V gene encodes CDR1 MNHEY and CDR2 SMNVEV (reference sequence). V dropped 3 bases and J dropped 8 bases, with 16 bases sitting between them.

The chain is built from TRBV2 and TRBJ2-1; D not resolved. The germline V gene encodes CDR1 SNHLY and CDR2 FYNNEI. This CDR3 is built from 15 residues. Trimming removed 10 bases from V and 0 bases from J, with 16 bases in between. The CDR3, as DNA: TGTGCCACCCAGAGATTGAGGAGCTCCTACAATGAGCAGTTCTTC. It translates to CATQRLRSSYNEQFF.

This clonotype showed up many times. This chain connects TRBV7-9 to TRBJ1-1; tentatively, D is TRBD1 (5 bases). The CDR3 covers 14 residues. V was pared by 0 bases and J by 5 bases, with 10 bases between. Germline CDR1 is SEHNR and CDR2 is FQNEAQ (reference sequence). The CDR3 loop reads CASSLAGPRTEAFF. In DNA form, the CDR3 reads TGTGCCAGCAGCTTAGCGGGACCCCGGACTGAAGCTTTCTTT.

This chain connects TRBV19 to TRBJ2-5; D unclear. The CDR3 has 11 residues. Germline V gives CDR1 LNHDA, CDR2 SQIVND (reference sequence). V was trimmed by 6 bases and J by 2 bases, leaving 4 bases between them. Written as DNA, the CDR3 is TGTGCCAGTAGACAGCAAGAGACCCAGTACTTC. As protein: CASRQQETQYF.

This chain uses TRBV4-1 with TRBJ2-1, with 8 bases fitting TRBD2. Looked up from germline, CDR1 is MGHRA and CDR2 is YSYEKL. The CDR3 is 17 amino acids. Losses at the gene ends were 0 bases for V and 4 bases for J; bases not matched to a gene: 8. This CDR3 is CASSQDPSGSRYNEQFF. CDR3 sequence (DNA): TGCGCCAGCAGCCAAGATCCCAGCGGGAGCCGGTACAATGAGCAGTTCTTC.

This clonotype has ten or more counts. The J gene is TRBJ2-1, the V gene TRBV18; 12 bases are a match to TRBD1. The J segment lost 1 base and the V segment lost 4 bases, leaving 2 bases of the junction unmatched. The CDR3 runs to 16 residues. Germline CDR1 KGHSH, CDR2 LQKENI. CDR3 nucleotides: TGTGCCAGCTCACTGGGACAGGGGGCTTCCTACAATGAGCAGTTCTTC. Translation gives CASSLGQGASYNEQFF.

This clonotype has ten or more counts. V and J are TRBV9 and TRBJ2-1; 9 nucleotides match TRBD2. The junction had 4 bases not matched to a gene; V was cut back by 0 bases and J by 9 bases. The CDR3 consists of 14 residues. Germline V gene sequence: CDR1 SGDLS, CDR2 YYNGEE. CDR3 nucleotide sequence: TGTGCCAGCAGCGTAGCGGGGACTAGCCGTGAGCAGTTCTTC. Amino acids: CASSVAGTSREQFF.

The table lists this clonotype with many counts. V and J are TRBV4-3 and TRBJ2-7, with TRBD2 matching 9 bases. The length of the CDR3 is 16 residues. Germline loops: CDR1 LGHNA, CDR2 YSLEER. V was clipped by 4 bases and J by 5 bases; unmatched bases: 12. CDR3 DNA sequence: TGCGCCAGCAGCCGATCTAGAGCGGGAGGCAGCAACGAGCAGTACTTC. Its translation: CASSRSRAGGSNEQYF.

Ten or more counts support this clonotype. The V call is TRBV28, the J call TRBJ1-5; D call uncertain. The CDR3 is 17 residues long. V dropped 5 bases and J dropped 3 bases, with 20 bases sitting between them. The germline V gene has CDR1 MDHEN and CDR2 SYDVKM. This CDR3 is CASSGPAGSSFNQPQHF. CDR3 DNA sequence: TGTGCCAGCAGTGGGCCCGCTGGCAGCAGTTTCAATCAGCCCCAGCATTTT.